This passage covers 2 T cell receptor beta chains from one sample sequenced in a study of T cells in Graves' hyperthyroidism and ophthalmopathy. Amplification of TCR beta CDR3 regions was performed using RNA transcripts as template. Using the HTBI primer set, a first-round RT-PCR was run on the TCR CDR3. TCRdb called the multiplex PCR reads again in MiXCR, with one record for every CDR3 protein. The table lists 350,000 to 400,000 distinct CDR3 sequences, about 18% of them singletons. Sequencing used blood. These receptors all stem from a woman under 30 with Graves' hyperthyroidism.

This clonotype was found many times. One base away lies a much larger clone, so this may be a sequencing read error. The chain employs TRBV28 and TRBJ1-1; maybe TRBD1 (5 bases). The CDR3 has 16 amino acids. CDR1 is MDHEN and CDR2 is SYDVKM in the germline V gene. CDR3: CVSRQPLGAMNTEAFF. The CDR3 coding sequence is TGTGTCAGCAGACAACCCCTAGGGGCCATGAACACTGAAGCTTTCTTT. The variable domain in full, with the rest retrieved from reference TRBV28 and TRBJ1-1, is DVKVTQSSRYLVKRTGEKVFLECVQDMDHENMFWYRQDPGLGLRLIYFSYDVKMKEKGDIPEGYSVSREKKERFSLILESASTNQTSMYLCVSRQPLGAMNTEAFFGQGTRLTVV.

Ten or more counts support this clonotype. This chain links TRBV6-1 with TRBJ2-1; D is unresolved. Trimming stripped 3 bases from V and 9 bases from J, with 9 bases between. Germline V gives CDR1 MNHNS, CDR2 SASEGT. The length of the CDR3 is 12 residues. CDR3 in amino acids: CASSDLGSEQFF. Written as DNA, the CDR3 is TGTGCCAGCAGTGATTTGGGGTCTGAGCAGTTCTTC.